These T cell receptor beta chains were read from a single sample in a study of T cell repertoires in cytomegalovirus infection. These receptors have no known antigen. Using its own MiXCR run on the reads, TCRdb lists one record per CDR3 protein. The top ten hold approximately 91% of the sample, which has some 24,000 distinct CDR3 sequences, approximately 22% seen once. The specimen was CD8+ T cells from cultured PBMCs, collected from culture after CMV antigen stimulation. These receptors all stem from a human donor in good health (CMV status not recorded). Some clones in this sample may be carry-over from other donors' samples. The CDR3 runs from the conserved cysteine through the conserved F or W. D genes are given only for firm matches. Part of the rows lack a size; the others show once, few, many or a class for expanded clones.

>TRBV10-3|TRBD1|TRBJ1-5|-
TGTGCCATCAGTCCGACAGGGGATAGCAATCAGCCCCAGCATTTT
CAISPTGDSNQPQHF
>TRBV5-1|TRBD1|TRBJ2-4|many
TGCGCCAGCAGCTTGGCCTTTCGGACAGGGGCGAATATAGCCAAAAACATTCAGTACTTC
CASSLAFRTGANIAKNIQYF
>TRBV7-9|-|TRBJ2-5|-
TGTGCCAGCAGCTTAGCATTCAGCAAAGAGACCCAGTACTTC
CASSLAFSKETQYF
>TRBV11-2|TRBD1|TRBJ2-2|-
TGTGCCAGCAGCTTATTCCAGGGGGACACCGGGGAGCTGTTTTTT
CASSLFQGDTGELFF
>TRBV7-8|TRBD1|TRBJ2-7|many
TGTGCCAGCAGCTTAGACAGGGGCCACGAGCAGTACTTC
CASSLDRGHEQYF
>TRBV7-9|-|TRBJ2-1|-
TGTGCCAGCAGCTTAGCTCTGGTGGGTGAGCAGTTCTTC
CASSLALVGEQFF
>TRBV7-6|-|TRBJ2-2|-
TGTGCCAGCAGCTCCGGCCTAGCCCACACCGGGGAGCTGTTTTTT
CASSSGLAHTGELFF
>TRBV4-1|TRBD2|TRBJ2-3|-
TGCGCCAGCAGCCAAGAGGAGGTTAAGGGTCTAGCGGGGGCTGATACGCAGTATTTT
CASSQEEVKGLAGADTQYF
>TRBV4-1|TRBD1|TRBJ1-4|few
TGCGCCAGCAGCCGGGGACAGGGTGGTTCGTGGGAAAAACTGTTTTTT
CASSRGQGGSWEKLFF
>TRBV11-2|TRBD1|TRBJ2-5|few
TGTGCCACACAGACGTGTCCGGGACAGGCCCAAGAGACCCAGTACTTC
CATQTCPGQAQETQYF
>TRBV7-6|-|TRBJ2-1|many
TGTGCCAGCAGCTTTGAGGGGAATGAGCAGTTCTTC
CASSFEGNEQFF
>TRBV6-2/TRBV6-3|TRBD2|TRBJ2-7|-
TGTGCCAGCGGGAGACTAGCGGGGGTTTACGAGCAGTACTTC
CASGRLAGVYEQYF
>TRBV10-3|-|TRBJ1-5|-
TGTGCCATCATGGACCGGGAGGATCAGCCCCAGCATTTT
CAIMDREDQPQHF
>TRBV20-1|-|TRBJ2-2|-
TGCAGTGCACGAGGCCAGCCGGACACCGGGGAGCTGTTTTTT
CSARGQPDTGELFF
>TRBV7-8|TRBD1|TRBJ1-5|many
TGTGCCAGCAGCCCAGGGGACAGGGCCTATCAGCCCCAGCATTTT
CASSPGDRAYQPQHF
>TRBV11-2|-|TRBJ2-7|-
TGTGCCAGCAGCTTCGGGTTTGAGGGGCAGGACGGTAGCGAGCAGTACTTC
CASSFGFEGQDGSEQYF
>TRBV19|-|TRBJ2-2|many
TGTGCCAGTAGTTTCCGGACCCGGGAGCTGTTTTTT
CASSFRTRELFF
>TRBV7-9|-|TRBJ2-3|few
TGTGCCAGCAGGGAACTGCAGGGGACAAGCACAGATACGCAGTATTTT
CASRELQGTSTDTQYF
>TRBV4-3|TRBD1|TRBJ2-7|few
TGCGCCAGCAGCCAAGACAGGGACAGGGGAATCTACGAGCAGTACTTC
CASSQDRDRGIYEQYF
>TRBV7-8|-|TRBJ2-7|many
TGTGCCAGCAGCCTCCGGGACGATAGGGACGAGCAGTACTTC
CASSLRDDRDEQYF
>TRBV7-3|-|TRBJ2-3|few
TGTGCCAGCAGCTTATGGGCAGGGGACACAGATACGCAGTATTTT
CASSLWAGDTDTQYF
>TRBV28|TRBD1|TRBJ1-5|few
TGTGCCAGCAGTTTATGGGACAGGGGGCTAAGTCAGCCCCAGCATTTT
CASSLWDRGLSQPQHF
>TRBV6-1|TRBD1|TRBJ1-5|few
TGTGCCAGCGAACGGGACAGAAGGGGGGAAGGTAGTCCCCAGCATTTT
CASERDRRGEGSPQHF
>TRBV15|-|TRBJ1-1|-
TGTGCCACCAGCAGCCAAGACAGGACCACTGAAGCTTTCTTT
CATSSQDRTTEAFF
>TRBV4-1|-|TRBJ2-1|-
TGCGCCAGCAGCCAAGACCCGGGGCTCGTACAGTTCTTC
CASSQDPGLVQFF
>TRBV20-1|TRBD2|TRBJ2-3|many
TGCAGTGCTAGAGACCCGGTTACTAGCGGGGGCCCAGATACGCAGTATTTT
CSARDPVTSGGPDTQYF
>TRBV2|-|TRBJ2-1|many
TGTGCCACCGGCTGGCAGGGTCACAATGAGCAGTTCTTC
CATGWQGHNEQFF
>TRBV7-9|-|TRBJ2-7|-
TGTGCCAGCAGCCCGGGACTTGGCCCCACCGAGCAGTACTTC
CASSPGLGPTEQYF
>TRBV7-9|-|TRBJ1-2|few
TGTGCCAGCAGCCCCTACGGGGCCTTCTATGGCTACACCTTC
CASSPYGAFYGYTF
>TRBV7-6|TRBD1|TRBJ1-5|many
TGTGCCAGCAGCCAGGGGGCTTATAGCAATCAGCCCCAGCATTTT
CASSQGAYSNQPQHF
>TRBV5-4|-|TRBJ2-7|-
TGTGCCAGCAGCCTCGGGACGCACAGCTCCTACGAGCAGTACTTC
CASSLGTHSSYEQYF
>TRBV11-1|-|TRBJ2-5|many
TGTGCCAGCAGCAAATACGGGGTAGAGGAGGAGACCCAGTACTTC
CASSKYGVEEETQYF
>TRBV13|TRBD1|TRBJ2-7|-
TGTGCCAGCAGCTTAGGCGGACAGGGGGCTGACGAGCAGTACTTC
CASSLGGQGADEQYF